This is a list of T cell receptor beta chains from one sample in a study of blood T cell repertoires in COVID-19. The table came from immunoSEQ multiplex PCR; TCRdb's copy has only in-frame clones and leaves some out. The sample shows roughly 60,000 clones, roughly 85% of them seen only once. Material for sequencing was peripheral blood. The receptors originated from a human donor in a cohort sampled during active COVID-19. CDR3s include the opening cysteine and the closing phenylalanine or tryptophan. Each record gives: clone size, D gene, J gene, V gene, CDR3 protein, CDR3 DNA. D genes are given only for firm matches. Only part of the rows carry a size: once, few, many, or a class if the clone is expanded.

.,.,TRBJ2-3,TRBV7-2,CASSLTASVGTDTQYF,TGTGCCAGCAGCTTAACCGCGTCGGTCGGCACAGATACGCAGTATTTT
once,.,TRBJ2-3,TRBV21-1,CASSCHPGQVGDTQYF,TGTGCCAGCAGCTGCCATCCGGGACAGGTTGGGGATACGCAGTATTTT
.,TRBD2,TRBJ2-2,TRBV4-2,CASSQDSGGANTGELFF,TGTGCCAGCAGCCAAGACAGCGGGGGCGCGAACACCGGGGAGCTGTTTTTT
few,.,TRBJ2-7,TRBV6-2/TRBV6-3,CASSYSPSWSYEQYF,TGTGCCAGCAGTTACTCGCCTAGCTGGTCCTACGAGCAGTACTTC
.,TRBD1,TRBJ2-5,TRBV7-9,CASSSKYGTGPIQETQYF,TGTGCCAGCAGCTCGAAATACGGGACAGGACCCATCCAAGAGACCCAGTACTTC
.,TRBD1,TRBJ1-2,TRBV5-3,CARSLVDREDDYGYTF,TGTGCCAGAAGCTTGGTGGACAGGGAGGACGACTATGGCTACACCTTC
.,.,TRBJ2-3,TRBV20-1,CSASLGPDTQYF,TGCAGTGCTAGTTTGGGCCCAGATACGCAGTATTTT
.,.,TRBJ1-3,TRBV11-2,CASSLFSSGNTIYF,TGTGCCAGCAGCTTATTCAGCTCTGGAAACACCATATATTTT
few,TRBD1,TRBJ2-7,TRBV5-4,CASSTGVSTYEQYF,TGTGCCAGCAGCACAGGGGTTTCGACCTACGAGCAGTACTTC
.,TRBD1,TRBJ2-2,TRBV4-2,CASSQDWSGGFTGELFF,TGTGCCAGCAGCCAAGATTGGTCAGGGGGCTTCACCGGGGAGCTGTTTTTT
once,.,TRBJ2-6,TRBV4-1,CASSQLDSSGANVLTF,TGCGCCAGCAGCCAATTAGACAGCTCTGGGGCCAACGTCCTGACTTTC
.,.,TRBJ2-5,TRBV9,CASSFGNQETQYF,TGTGCCAGCAGCTTCGGGAACCAAGAGACCCAGTACTTC
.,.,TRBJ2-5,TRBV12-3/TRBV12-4,CASSLGQRYYF,TGTGCCAGCAGTTTAGGACAGCGATACTACTTC
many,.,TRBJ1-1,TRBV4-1,CASSQFGGLGTEAFF,TGCGCCAGCAGCCAATTCGGGGGGCTCGGCACTGAAGCTTTCTTT
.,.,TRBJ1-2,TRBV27,CASSRQGNYGYTF,TGTGCCAGCAGCCGCCAGGGAAACTATGGCTACACCTTC
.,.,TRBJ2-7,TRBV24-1,CATRSTGSHEQYF,TGTGCCACCAGAAGTACAGGTTCCCACGAGCAGTACTTC
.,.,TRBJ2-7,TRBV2,CASSEGTASLGEQYF,TGTGCCAGCAGTGAAGGGACAGCCAGCCTAGGAGAGCAGTACTTC
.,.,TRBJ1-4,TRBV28,CASRTGVLYEKLFF,TGTGCCAGCAGGACAGGAGTACTCTATGAAAAACTGTTTTTT
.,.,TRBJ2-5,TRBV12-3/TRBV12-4,CASTAPAQETQYF,TGTGCCAGCACAGCGCCGGCCCAAGAGACCCAGTACTTC
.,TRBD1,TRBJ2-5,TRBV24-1,CATSVDRGRGETQYF,TGTGCCACCAGTGTAGACAGGGGGCGCGGAGAGACCCAGTACTTC
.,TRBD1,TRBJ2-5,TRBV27,CASTSLRQGLRETQYF,TGTGCCAGCACCTCTCTGAGACAGGGCCTGAGAGAGACCCAGTACTTC
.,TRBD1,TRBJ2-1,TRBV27,CASSQGQGSYNEQFF,TGTGCCAGCAGTCAAGGACAGGGGTCCTACAATGAGCAGTTCTTC
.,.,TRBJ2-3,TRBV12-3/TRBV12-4,CASSVHTDTQYF,TGTGCCAGCAGTGTCCATACAGATACGCAGTATTTT
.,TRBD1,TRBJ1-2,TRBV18,CASSSTGEDGGYTF,TGTGCCAGCTCATCAACAGGGGAGGATGGTGGCTACACCTTC
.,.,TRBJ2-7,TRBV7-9,CASSLRGTAIPEQYF,TGTGCCAGCAGCTTACGCGGGACAGCGATCCCCGAGCAGTACTTC
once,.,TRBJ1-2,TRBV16,CASSQWSEGYGYTF,TGTGCCAGCAGCCAATGGAGTGAGGGCTATGGCTACACCTTC
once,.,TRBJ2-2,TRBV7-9,CASSLVGGTGELFF,TGTGCCAGCAGCTTAGTCGGGGGCACCGGGGAGCTGTTTTTT
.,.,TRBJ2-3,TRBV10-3,CAISEAGGVALSTDTQYF,TGTGCCATCAGTGAGGCTGGAGGGGTGGCCCTCAGCACAGATACGCAGTATTTT
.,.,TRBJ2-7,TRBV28,CASSLGGSSYEQYF,TGTGCCAGCAGTTTAGGGGGGAGCTCCTACGAGCAGTACTTC
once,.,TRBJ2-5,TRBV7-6,CASSLGWGHQETQYF,TGTGCCAGCAGCTTAGGGTGGGGGCACCAAGAGACCCAGTACTTC
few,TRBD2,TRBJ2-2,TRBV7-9,CASSPRGGSNTGELFF,TGTGCCAGCAGCCCTCGGGGAGGGAGTAACACCGGGGAGCTGTTTTTT
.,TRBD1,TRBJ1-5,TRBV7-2,CASSLVGQDNQPQHF,TGTGCCAGCAGCTTAGTGGGACAGGATAATCAGCCCCAGCATTTT
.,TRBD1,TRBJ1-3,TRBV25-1,CASSVRQGFPGNTIYF,TGTGCCAGCAGTGTTAGACAGGGATTTCCTGGAAACACCATATATTTT
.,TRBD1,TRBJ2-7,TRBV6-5,CASRRGGTGMYEQYF,TGTGCCAGCAGGAGGGGGGGGACAGGGATGTACGAGCAGTACTTC
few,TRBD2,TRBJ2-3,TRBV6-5,CASSRSGEVADTQYF,TGTGCCAGCAGCCGAAGCGGGGAGGTTGCAGATACGCAGTATTTT
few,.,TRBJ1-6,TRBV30,CAWTVNSPLHF,TGTGCCTGGACAGTGAATTCACCCCTCCACTTT
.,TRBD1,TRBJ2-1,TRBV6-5,CASTGGNEQFF,TGTGCCAGCACAGGGGGTAATGAGCAGTTCTTC
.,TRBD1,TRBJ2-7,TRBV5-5,CASSPSTGRPNEQYF,TGTGCCAGCAGCCCATCGACAGGGCGACCGAACGAGCAGTACTTC
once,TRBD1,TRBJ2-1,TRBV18,CASSPRGQGAAHEQFF,TGTGCCAGCTCACCAAGGGGACAGGGGGCTGCCCATGAGCAGTTCTTC
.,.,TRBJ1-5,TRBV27,CASSLSGGGTQPQHF,TGTGCCAGCAGTTTATCGGGCGGGGGGACGCAGCCCCAGCATTTT
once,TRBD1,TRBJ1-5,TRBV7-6,CASSLGQGAEEPQHF,TGTGCCAGCAGCCTAGGACAGGGGGCCGAAGAGCCCCAGCATTTT
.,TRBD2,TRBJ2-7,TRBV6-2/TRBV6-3,CASSYAGDGYEQYF,TGTGCCAGCAGTTACGCGGGGGACGGCTACGAGCAGTACTTC